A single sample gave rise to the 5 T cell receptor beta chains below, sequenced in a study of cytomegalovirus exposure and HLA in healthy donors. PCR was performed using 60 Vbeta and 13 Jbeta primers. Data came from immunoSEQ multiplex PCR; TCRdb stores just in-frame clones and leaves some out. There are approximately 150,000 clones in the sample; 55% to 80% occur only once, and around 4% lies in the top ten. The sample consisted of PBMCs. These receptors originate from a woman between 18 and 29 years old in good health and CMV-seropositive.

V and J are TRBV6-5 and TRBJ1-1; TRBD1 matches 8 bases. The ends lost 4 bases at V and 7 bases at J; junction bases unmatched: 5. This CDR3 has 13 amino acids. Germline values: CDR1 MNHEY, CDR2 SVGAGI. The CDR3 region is CASSLGQAFEAFF. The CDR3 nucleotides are TGTGCCAGCAGTTTGGGACAGGCATTTGAAGCTTTCTTT.

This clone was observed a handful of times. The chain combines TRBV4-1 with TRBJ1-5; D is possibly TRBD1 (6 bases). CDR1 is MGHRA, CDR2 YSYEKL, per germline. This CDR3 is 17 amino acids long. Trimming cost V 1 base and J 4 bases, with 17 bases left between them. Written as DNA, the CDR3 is TGCGCCAGCAGCCAAGTGGATATGGGACAATTAAATCAGCCCCAGCATTTT. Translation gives CASSQVDMGQLNQPQHF.

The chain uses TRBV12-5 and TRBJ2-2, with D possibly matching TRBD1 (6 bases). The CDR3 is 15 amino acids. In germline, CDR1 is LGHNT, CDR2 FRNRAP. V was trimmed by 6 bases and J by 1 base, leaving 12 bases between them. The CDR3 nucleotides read TGTGCTAGTGGGACAGGCAGTGGGAACACCGGGGAGCTGTTTTTT. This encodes CASGTGSGNTGELFF.

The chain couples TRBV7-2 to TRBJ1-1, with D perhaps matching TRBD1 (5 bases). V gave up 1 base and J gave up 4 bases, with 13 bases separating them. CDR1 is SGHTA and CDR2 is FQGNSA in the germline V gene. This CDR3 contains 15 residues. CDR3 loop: CASSLVAGGTTEAFF. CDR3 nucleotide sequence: TGTGCCAGCAGCTTAGTGGCTGGGGGGACCACTGAAGCTTTCTTT. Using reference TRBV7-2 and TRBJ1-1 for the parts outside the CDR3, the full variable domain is GAGVSQSPSNKVTEKGKDVELRCDPISGHTALYWYRQSLGQGLEFLIYFQGNSAPDKSGLPSDRFSAERTGGSVSTLTIQRTQQEDSAVYLCASSLVAGGTTEAFFGQGTRLTVV.

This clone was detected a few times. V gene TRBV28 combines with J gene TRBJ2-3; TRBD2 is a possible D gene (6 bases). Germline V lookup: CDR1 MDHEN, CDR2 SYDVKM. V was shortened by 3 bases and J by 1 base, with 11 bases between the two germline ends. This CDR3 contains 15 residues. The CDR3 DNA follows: TGTGCCAGCAGTTTGGGCTGGGGGGGCACAGATACGCAGTATTTT. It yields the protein CASSLGWGGTDTQYF.